Listed here are 27 T cell receptor beta chains from one sample, sequenced in a study of blood T cell repertoires in COVID-19. Assay: immunoSEQ multiplex PCR; the TCRdb copy retains only in-frame clones and omits some. This sample has approximately 74,000 clones; over 80% occur once, and the top ten carry more than 2%. Material: peripheral blood. The receptors originated from a man aged 80 or over with active or convalescent COVID-19.

V gene TRBV30 combines with J gene TRBJ1-4; D remains unclear. Trimming shortened V by 6 bases and J by 4 bases, and 15 bases separated the two germline ends. This CDR3 is built from 14 residues. The V gene's germline CDR1 is GTSNPN and CDR2 SVGIG (reference sequence). The CDR3, as DNA: TGTGCCTGCCCCGTCTGGGAGGGTAATGAAAAACTGTTTTTT. This gives the protein CACPVWEGNEKLFF.

The genes are TRBV6-2 or TRBV6-3 and TRBJ1-1, with a tentative D call TRBD1 (6 bases). The CDR3 spans 16 residues. In germline, CDR1 is MNHEY, CDR2 SVGEGT. Between the trimmed V and J ends, which lost 0 bases and 2 bases, there was a span of 13 bases. The CDR3 loop is CASSYSSSGANTEAFF. The DNA of the CDR3 is TGTGCCAGCAGTTACTCGAGTTCAGGGGCAAACACTGAAGCTTTCTTT.

V usage is TRBV6-1 and J usage is TRBJ1-2, with a possible D match to TRBD1 (6 bases). Germline assignment: CDR1 MNHNS and CDR2 SASEGT. The length of the CDR3 is 13 residues. V lost 7 bases, J lost 4 bases, and 13 bases lay in between. The chain's CDR3 is CASTGQWFYGYTF. The CDR3 DNA follows: TGTGCCAGCACAGGACAGTGGTTCTATGGCTACACCTTC.

The V gene is TRBV5-1, the J gene TRBJ2-3; D is uncertain. V was shortened by 0 bases and J by 0 bases, with 5 bases between the two germline ends. CDR3 length: 14 residues. CDR1 and CDR2 (germline): SGHRS, YFSETQ. CDR3 in DNA: TGCGCCAGCAGCTTGGCTGTCAGCACAGATACGCAGTATTTT. Translation gives CASSLAVSTDTQYF. Based on the CDR3 plus reference TRBV5-1 and TRBJ2-3, the full variable domain is KAGVTQTPRYLIKTRGQQVTLSCSPISGHRSVSWYQQTPGQGLQFLFEYFSETQRNKGNFPGRFSGRQFSNSRSEMNVSTLELGDSALYLCASSLAVSTDTQYFGPGTRLTVL.

This chain links TRBV3-1 (or the pseudogene TRBV3-2) with TRBJ2-5; the match to TRBD1 covers 7 bases. The length of the CDR3 is 14 residues. The germline V gene encodes CDR1 LGHDT and CDR2 YNNKEL (reference sequence). The ends lost 4 bases at V and 5 bases at J; junction bases unmatched: 7. CDR3 region: CASSPRGGVETQYF. The CDR3 region has the DNA TGTGCCAGCAGCCCCCGAGGGGGCGTTGAGACCCAGTACTTC.

The V gene is TRBV2, the J gene TRBJ1-1; D gene ambiguous. Germline V CDR1 and CDR2: SNHLY, FYNNEI. The germline V and J ends were trimmed by 6 bases and 0 bases, with 11 bases remaining between them. This CDR3 has 14 residues. CDR3 region: CASRSLLLNTEAFF. CDR3 coding DNA: TGTGCCAGCAGATCCCTTCTCCTGAACACTGAAGCTTTCTTT.

This clone has just a few counts. The chain uses TRBV13 and TRBJ2-1; 7 bases fit TRBD1. Germline CDR1 PRHDT, CDR2 FYEKMQ (reference sequence). Unmatched junction bases numbered 6, after V lost 8 bases and J lost 5 bases. The CDR3 covers 13 residues. CDR3 loop: CASQQGPDNEQFF. CDR3 coding DNA: TGTGCCAGCCAACAGGGGCCGGACAATGAGCAGTTCTTC.

This clone came up once. The rearrangement links TRBV7-2 to TRBJ2-3; 12 nucleotides line up with TRBD2. Germline CDR1 SGHTA, CDR2 FQGNSA. CDR3 length equals 18 residues. Losses at the gene ends were 5 bases for V and 2 bases for J; bases not matched to a gene: 11. The CDR3 is CASSPLATSGRSTDTQYF. Here the CDR3 DNA reads TGTGCCAGCAGCCCCCTGGCGACTAGCGGGAGATCCACAGATACGCAGTATTTT.

J is TRBJ1-1 and V is TRBV11-2; D perhaps matches TRBD1 (5 bases). The V and J ends lost 5 bases and 6 bases respectively, with 16 bases between them. This CDR3 has 14 amino acids. Germline lookup yields CDR1 SGHAT and CDR2 FQNNGV. The CDR3 spells CASSRPRGGAEAFF. For the CDR3, the DNA is TGTGCCAGCAGCCGGCCGAGGGGAGGCGCTGAAGCTTTCTTT.

The chain links TRBV16 to TRBJ2-3; 7 positions agree with TRBD1. The CDR3 contains 16 residues. The trim removed 3 bases at V and 2 bases at J, leaving 8 bases unmatched. The germline V gene has CDR1 KGHSY and CDR2 FQNENV. This chain's CDR3 is CASSQSTGQSTDTQYF. The DNA of the CDR3 is TGTGCCAGCAGCCAGTCGACGGGACAGTCCACAGATACGCAGTATTTT.

The chain links TRBV3-1 (or the pseudogene TRBV3-2) to TRBJ2-1; tentatively, D is TRBD1 (6 bases). V lost 4 bases and J lost 7, with 14 bases in between. Germline lookup yields CDR1 LGHDT and CDR2 YNNKEL (reference sequence). There are 14 residues in the CDR3. The CDR3 reads CASSPMAGANEQFF. CDR3 sequence (DNA): TGTGCCAGCAGCCCAATGGCAGGGGCAAATGAGCAGTTCTTC.

The genes are TRBV3-1 (or the pseudogene TRBV3-2) and TRBJ2-5, with TRBD2 matching 7 bases. CDR1 LGHDT and CDR2 YNNKEL come from the germline V gene (reference sequence). The CDR3 contains 12 residues. V shed 6 bases, J shed 5 bases, and the junction held 3 bases outside the gene matches. The CDR3 coding sequence is TGTGCCAGCAGTCCCGGGGGGGAGACCCAGTACTTC. Residues: CASSPGGETQYF.

This CDR3 reads CASGLVSGGYTGELFF. The CDR3 bases are TGTGCTAGTGGTTTGGTGAGCGGGGGTTACACCGGGGAGCTGTTTTTT. The chain carries TRBV12-5 and TRBJ2-2; 8 bases are shared with TRBD2. Per germline, CDR1 LGHNT and CDR2 FRNRAP. Trimming removed 0 bases from V and 3 bases from J; junction bases left unmatched: 3. This CDR3 comprises 16 residues.

The rearrangement joins TRBV2 to TRBJ1-1, with TRBD1 matching over 10 bases. CDR1 and CDR2 from the germline V gene are SNHLY and FYNNEI. Losses at the gene ends were 5 bases for V and 5 bases for J; bases not matched to a gene: 2. CDR3 size: 13 residues. CDR3 residues: CASSRQGATEAFF. DNA of the CDR3: TGTGCCAGCAGTCGACAGGGGGCGACTGAAGCTTTCTTT.

This rearrangement joins TRBV6-1 to TRBJ1-2; no reliable D call. The CDR3 extends over 15 amino acids. With 3 bases removed from V and 3 bases from J, the gap between germline ends came to 14 bases. The germline gives CDR1 MNHNS, CDR2 SASEGT. This CDR3 reads CASSDVGKKYYGYTF. CDR3 bases: TGTGCCAGCAGTGATGTGGGCAAGAAATACTATGGCTACACCTTC.

This clone has more than one count but fewer than ten. The rearrangement links TRBV4-3 to TRBJ1-1, with TRBD1 matching 8 bases. In germline, CDR1 is LGHNA, CDR2 YSLEER. This CDR3 has 15 residues. The V segment lost 2 bases and the J segment 3 bases; nucleotides outside the gene matches: 5. The CDR3 loop reads CASSQTGTGDTEAFF. As DNA, the CDR3 is TGCGCCAGCAGCCAAACCGGGACAGGTGACACTGAAGCTTTCTTT.

The V call is TRBV7-2, the J call TRBJ2-3; D gene uncertain. The germline gives CDR1 SGHTA, CDR2 FQGNSA. The CDR3 contains 13 residues. The ends were cut back, 1 base at V and 8 bases at J, with 10 bases in the middle. CDR3 residues: CASSLDHSGTQYF. The DNA for the CDR3 is TGTGCCAGCAGCTTAGATCATTCGGGTACGCAGTATTTT.

In DNA, the CDR3 is TGTGCCAGCAGCCAAGACCAACTAAACACAGATACGCAGTATTTT. It codes for CASSQDQLNTDTQYF. The rearrangement uses TRBV14 and TRBJ2-3, with D hard to call. Germline V CDR1 and CDR2: SGHDN, FVKESK. Trimming removed 0 bases at V and 2 bases at J, with 9 bases between. The CDR3 has 15 residues.

This clone occurred a few times. The rearrangement uses TRBV6-5 and TRBJ1-4; D gene ambiguous. The CDR3 is 13 residues long. Trimming cost V 4 bases and J 7 bases, with 10 bases left between them. Looked up from germline, CDR1 is MNHEY and CDR2 is SVGAGI. The CDR3 bases are TGTGCCAGCAGTTCGGGGATCATTGAAAAACTGTTTTTT. It codes for CASSSGIIEKLFF.

The chain recombines TRBV7-8 with TRBJ1-5, with a possible D match to TRBD1 (6 bases). The CDR3 consists of 16 residues. The V end lost 5 bases, the J end lost 5 bases, and 19 bases lay between the germline ends. Germline V gene sequence: CDR1 SGHVS, CDR2 FQNEAQ. The CDR3 DNA reads TGTGCCAGCAGCAACATAGGGGGGGCCCCCGATCAGCCCCAGCATTTT. It translates to CASSNIGGAPDQPQHF.

The V call is TRBV6-5, the J call TRBJ1-1, with D unresolved. From germline, CDR1 is MNHEY and CDR2 SVGAGI. This CDR3 region has 14 residues. V was cut by 5 bases and J by 0 bases, with 10 bases left in between. CDR3 nucleotides: TGTGCCAGCAGTCTGGCGACATTGAACACTGAAGCTTTCTTT. This codes for CASSLATLNTEAFF.

The chain has TRBV5-4 and TRBJ2-2, with D perhaps matching TRBD1 (5 bases). CDR1 and CDR2 from the germline V gene are SGHNT and YYREEE (reference sequence). Trimming stripped 4 bases from V and 5 bases from J, with 9 bases between. The CDR3 length is 13 residues. CDR3 in DNA: TGTGCCAGCAGCCGGACACTAACCGGGGAGCTGTTTTTT. As protein: CASSRTLTGELFF.

The chain's CDR3 is CASSPGQQTYNEQFF. CDR3 DNA: TGTGCCAGCAGTCCGGGACAACAAACCTACAATGAGCAGTTCTTC. The chain recombines TRBV6-2 or TRBV6-3 with TRBJ2-1; possibly TRBD1 for D (6 bases). The CDR3 totals 15 residues. Trimming left V 5 bases short and J 2 bases short, with 13 bases between. Germline CDR1 MNHEY, CDR2 SVGEGT.

This chain links TRBV4-1 with TRBJ1-2; D possibly corresponds to TRBD1 (5 bases). This CDR3 has 15 residues. Germline V CDR1 and CDR2: MGHRA, YSYEKL. With 5 bases removed from V and 6 bases from J, the gap between germline ends came to 19 bases. CDR3 nucleotide sequence: TGCGCCAGCAGCAGGGATCGGAGGGGAAGGGATGGCTACACCTTC. It is translated as CASSRDRRGRDGYTF.

DNA of the CDR3: TGTGCCAGCAGCATGACAGGGACCGGGACCCAGTACTTC. Protein: CASSMTGTGTQYF. V is TRBV7-9 and J is TRBJ2-5, with 7 positions matching TRBD1. The germline V gene has CDR1 SEHNR and CDR2 FQNEAQ (reference sequence). V trimming: 5 bases; J trimming: 7 bases; junction bases outside the gene matches: 7. The CDR3 sequence is 13 residues long.

The chain has TRBV4-3 and TRBJ2-3; 9 positions agree with TRBD2. Germline V gene lookup returns CDR1 LGHNA and CDR2 YSLEER. Trimming cost V 1 base and J 0 bases; bases outside gene matches: 8. This CDR3 region has 18 residues. The DNA for the CDR3 is TGCGCCAGCAGCCAAGCCGCCCATCTAGCGGGGAGCACAGATACGCAGTATTTT. It encodes CASSQAAHLAGSTDTQYF.

On this clone itself: The junction departs from the called germline gene at one end, perhaps through a read error. The chain employs TRBV7-7 and TRBJ2-1; 9 bases are a match to TRBD2. CDR3 length: 15 residues. CDR1 and CDR2 (germline): SSHAT, FNYEAQ (reference sequence). The CDR3: CASSLAGAASNEQFF. CDR3 DNA sequence: TGTGCTAGCAGCTTAGCGGGGGCGGCTAGTAATGAGCAGTTCTTC.